Listed below are T cell receptor beta chains from one sample, sequenced in a study of T cells after yellow fever vaccination. Using its own MiXCR run on the 5' RACE reads, TCRdb lists one record per CDR3 protein. The table records fewer than 350,000 distinct CDR3 sequences, roughly 4.3% of them present only once. Sequenced material: PBMCs, taken 15 days after the yellow fever booster vaccination. The source is a man aged 18 to 30 who received the YFV17D yellow fever vaccine. CDR3s include the opening cysteine and the closing phenylalanine or tryptophan. A D gene is named only where the DNA matches it firmly. Where a row states a size, it is once, few, many or the class of an expanded clone; other rows omit it.

J	size	D	V	DNA	CDR3
TRBJ2-7	many	NA	TRBV7-9	TGTGCCAGCAGCTATACGACCAGCTCCTACGAGCAGTACTTC	CASSYTTSSYEQYF
TRBJ2-5	many	TRBD2	TRBV7-2	TGTGCCAGCAGCTTAAACGGGGGGGCCATAGAGACCCAGTACTTC	CASSLNGGAIETQYF
TRBJ1-1	NA	NA	TRBV5-4	TGTGCCAGCAGCAACATCGGGGGGAGTGAAGCTTTCTTT	CASSNIGGSEAFF
TRBJ2-5	many	NA	TRBV20-1	TGCAGTGCTTTCCACAGGGCTGAAGAGACCCAGTACTTC	CSAFHRAEETQYF
TRBJ2-3	many	NA	TRBV16	TGTGCCAGCAGCCAATCAGCAGGGCGCCGCACAGATACGCAGTATTTT	CASSQSAGRRTDTQYF
TRBJ2-1	many	NA	TRBV7-9	TGTGCCAGCAGCCAGATCGACAGTGACCGCTCCTTAGGCTATGAGCAGTTCTTC	CASSQIDSDRSLGYEQFF
TRBJ1-1	many	NA	TRBV12-3/TRBV12-4	TGTGCCAGCAGCCCTCAGGGAATCGGCACTGAAGCTTTCTTT	CASSPQGIGTEAFF
TRBJ2-3	NA	TRBD2	TRBV20-1	TGCAGTGCTACCCCCGGGACTAGCGGGGGGTACACGCAGTATTTT	CSATPGTSGGYTQYF
TRBJ1-1	many	TRBD1	TRBV5-1	TGCGCCAGCAGCTTGGGTAGGACAGGGGGCACTGAAGCTTTCTTT	CASSLGRTGGTEAFF
TRBJ2-3	many	TRBD2	TRBV7-7	TGTGCTAGCAGCGCGGGGACTAGCGGGAGGGCAACGCAGTATTTT	CASSAGTSGRATQYF
TRBJ2-1	many	TRBD2	TRBV7-6	TGTGCCAGCAGCCTGACTAGCGGGGGGGCCATTAATGAGCAGTTCTTC	CASSLTSGGAINEQFF
TRBJ2-1	NA	NA	TRBV7-9	TGTGCCAGCAGCGACCGGGACAAATCCTACAATGAGCAGTTCTTC	CASSDRDKSYNEQFF
TRBJ1-1	few	TRBD1	TRBV5-4	TGTGCCAGCAGCTATGGAATAGGACAGGGGAGCACTGAAGCTTTCTTT	CASSYGIGQGSTEAFF
TRBJ1-1	few	NA	TRBV5-1	TGCGCCAGCAGCTTAGAAGGGGGGGGCACTGAAGCTTTCTTT	CASSLEGGGTEAFF
TRBJ2-5	NA	TRBD1	TRBV7-7	TGTGCTAGCAGCTTGGTGACAGGGGGCGAGACCCAGTACTTC	CASSLVTGGETQYF
TRBJ2-1	many	TRBD1	TRBV7-9	TGTGCCATCACCGACGGGACAGGGCCCTCCAATGAGCAGTTCTTC	CAITDGTGPSNEQFF
TRBJ2-5	few	TRBD2	TRBV20-1	TGCAGTGCTAGACCGCGGGGGACTCAAGAGACCCAGTACTTC	CSARPRGTQETQYF
TRBJ2-7	many	TRBD1	TRBV15	TGTGCCACCAGCAGAGATACAGGACAGGATCCCTACGAGCAGTACTTC	CATSRDTGQDPYEQYF
TRBJ2-2	many	NA	TRBV7-9	TGTGCCACAACCGGGCCCTATGCCGGGGAGCTGTTTTTT	CATTGPYAGELFF
TRBJ1-2	NA	TRBD1	TRBV7-9	TGTGCCAGCAGCTTAGGGCAGGGGGCACTTGACTATGGCTACACCTTC	CASSLGQGALDYGYTF
TRBJ1-2	few	NA	TRBV20-1	TGCAGTGCTCCCTTGGACAGCACCTATGGCTACACCTTC	CSAPLDSTYGYTF
TRBJ1-1	few	NA	TRBV7-9	TGTGCCAGCAGTTTCGACGGAGAAGCTTTCTTT	CASSFDGEAFF
TRBJ2-3	NA	NA	TRBV5-1	TGCGCCAGCAGCTTGAATACGGGGGACACAGATACGCAGTATTTT	CASSLNTGDTDTQYF
TRBJ2-2	few	TRBD1	TRBV12-3/TRBV12-4	TGTGCCAGCAGCTTACAACAGGGGTACGGGGAGCTGTTTTTT	CASSLQQGYGELFF
TRBJ1-2	many	NA	TRBV20-1	TGCAGTGCTAGCTCGGATAACTATGGCTACACCTTC	CSASSDNYGYTF
TRBJ1-6	few	NA	TRBV5-1	TGCGCCAGCAGCTTGGCCTCCAATCTGGATTCACCCCTCCACTTT	CASSLASNLDSPLHF
TRBJ2-5	NA	NA	TRBV29-1	TGCAGCGCCCGACAGAGCCAAGAGACCCAGTACTTC	CSARQSQETQYF
TRBJ1-1	NA	TRBD1	TRBV5-5	TGTGCCAGCAGCGGCCCAGGGGGAAACACTGAAGCTTTCTTT	CASSGPGGNTEAFF
TRBJ2-1	few	TRBD2	TRBV5-6	TGTGCCAGCAGCTTGGCTTTCGGGGGGACTCACAATGAGCAGTTCTTC	CASSLAFGGTHNEQFF
TRBJ1-5	few	NA	TRBV18	TGTGCCAGCTCCCCCGACAAGAATCAGCCCCAGCATTTT	CASSPDKNQPQHF
TRBJ2-1	NA	NA	TRBV24-1	TGTGCCACCAGTGACCGACGAGGTGTGGGGACCGTAACCAATGAGCAGTTCTTC	CATSDRRGVGTVTNEQFF
TRBJ1-4	many	NA	TRBV9	TGTGCCAGCAATTCGGGGGGTGGTGAAAAACTGTTTTTT	CASNSGGGEKLFF
TRBJ1-1	many	NA	TRBV20-1	TGCAGTGCAGGGGACGGCGACATGTTCCCTGAAGCTTTCTTT	CSAGDGDMFPEAFF
TRBJ2-5	many	TRBD2	TRBV12-3/TRBV12-4	TGTGCCAGCAGTCTAGGACTAGCACGGGGGGAGACCCAGTACTTC	CASSLGLARGETQYF
TRBJ2-7	many	NA	TRBV29-1	TGCAGCGTCTCACAGGACTACGAGCAGTACTTC	CSVSQDYEQYF
TRBJ1-2	few	TRBD1	TRBV12-3/TRBV12-4	TGTGCCAGCAGTCGGGACAGGCTATATGGCTACACCTTC	CASSRDRLYGYTF
TRBJ2-7	few	NA	TRBV5-1	TGCGCCAGCAGCTTCTCAGGAAACTACGAGCAGTACTTC	CASSFSGNYEQYF
TRBJ2-6	many	NA	TRBV4-1	TGCGCCAGCAGCCAAGCCAGTTCTGGGGCCAACGTCCTGACTTTC	CASSQASSGANVLTF
TRBJ1-6	many	NA	TRBV10-3	TGTGCCATCACCTTGGACGTAAATTCACCCCTCCACTTT	CAITLDVNSPLHF
TRBJ1-1	few	NA	TRBV12-3/TRBV12-4	TGTGCCAGCAGTACTACAGGGATCTCCACTGAAGCTTTCTTT	CASSTTGISTEAFF
TRBJ1-2	many	NA	TRBV29-1	TGCAGCGTTGATCAGGATTGGGATGTGCCAAACTATGGCTACACCTTC	CSVDQDWDVPNYGYTF
TRBJ1-4	many	NA	TRBV20-1	TGCAGTGCTAATTCCCCCCGGACAGCTAATGAAAAACTGTTTTTT	CSANSPRTANEKLFF
TRBJ2-7	NA	NA	TRBV5-6	TGTGCCAGCAGCTTGGCGCCGTCGGACGGGTCCTACGAGCAGTACTTC	CASSLAPSDGSYEQYF
TRBJ2-1	many	TRBD2	TRBV6-2/TRBV6-3	TGTGCCAGCAGTTACGTGTCTACTAGCGGTTCCTACAATGAGCAGTTCTTC	CASSYVSTSGSYNEQFF
TRBJ2-3	NA	NA	TRBV7-2	TGTGCCAGCAAACCCGGCGGTGGCACAGATACGCAGTATTTT	CASKPGGGTDTQYF
TRBJ2-1	few	TRBD2	TRBV5-1	TGCGCCAGCAGCTTGTTAGCGGGGGGGCAGAATGAGCAGTTCTTC	CASSLLAGGQNEQFF
TRBJ1-5	many	NA	TRBV12-3/TRBV12-4	TGTGCCAGCAGCCTGCAGGGAATTGAACAGCCCCAGCATTTT	CASSLQGIEQPQHF
TRBJ1-5	many	NA	TRBV20-1	TGCAGTGCTAAATACAGGAATCAGCCCCAGCATTTT	CSAKYRNQPQHF
TRBJ1-4	NA	NA	TRBV20-1	TGCAGTGCTATTCACAGGGAAGATGAAAAACTGTTTTTT	CSAIHREDEKLFF
TRBJ1-1	NA	NA	TRBV6-2/TRBV6-3	TGTGCCAGCAGTTACGGGGGGAGTTACACTGAAGCTTTCTTT	CASSYGGSYTEAFF
TRBJ2-5	few	TRBD1	TRBV5-6	TGTGCCAGCAGCTTCACAGGGGTGTCCAGAACCCAGTACTTC	CASSFTGVSRTQYF
TRBJ2-5	few	NA	TRBV5-1	TGCGCCAGCAGCCTGGGGGAGCCGTACCAAGAGACCCAGTACTTC	CASSLGEPYQETQYF
TRBJ2-2	few	NA	TRBV6-2/TRBV6-3	TGTGCCAGCAGTTGGGCACTAACCGGGGAGCTGTTTTTT	CASSWALTGELFF
TRBJ2-3	many	TRBD2	TRBV5-5	TGTGCCAGCAGCTTTAGCGGGGCCACAGATACGCAGTATTTT	CASSFSGATDTQYF
TRBJ2-4	few	NA	TRBV14	TGTGCCAGCAGCCAATCCGACTTAAACATTCAGTACTTC	CASSQSDLNIQYF